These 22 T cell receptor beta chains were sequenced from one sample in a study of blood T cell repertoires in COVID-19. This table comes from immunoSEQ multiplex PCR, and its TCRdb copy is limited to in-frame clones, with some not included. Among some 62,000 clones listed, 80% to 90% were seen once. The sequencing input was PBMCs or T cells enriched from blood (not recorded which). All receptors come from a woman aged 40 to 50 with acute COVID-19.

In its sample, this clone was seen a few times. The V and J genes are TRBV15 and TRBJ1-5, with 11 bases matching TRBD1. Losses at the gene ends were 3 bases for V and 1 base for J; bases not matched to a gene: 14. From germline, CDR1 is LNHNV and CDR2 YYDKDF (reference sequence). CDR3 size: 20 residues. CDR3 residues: CATSSLRGTGGSLSNQPQHF. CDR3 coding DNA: TGTGCCACCAGCAGTTTGCGGGGGACAGGGGGAAGTCTAAGCAATCAGCCCCAGCATTTT.

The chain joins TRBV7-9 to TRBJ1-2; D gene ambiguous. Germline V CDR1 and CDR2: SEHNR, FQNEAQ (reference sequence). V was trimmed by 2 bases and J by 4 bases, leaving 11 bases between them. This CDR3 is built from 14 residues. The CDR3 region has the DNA TGTGCCAGCAGCTTATCGATATCAGGCTATGGCTACACCTTC. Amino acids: CASSLSISGYGYTF.

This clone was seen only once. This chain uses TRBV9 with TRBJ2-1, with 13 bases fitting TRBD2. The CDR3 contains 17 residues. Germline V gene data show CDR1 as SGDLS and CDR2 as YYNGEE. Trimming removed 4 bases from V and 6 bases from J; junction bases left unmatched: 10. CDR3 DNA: TGTGCCAGCAGCCCAGGTAGGACTAGCGGGAGTCTCAATGAGCAGTTCTTC. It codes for CASSPGRTSGSLNEQFF. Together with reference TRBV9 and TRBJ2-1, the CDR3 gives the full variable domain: DSGVTQTPKHLITATGQRVTLRCSPRSGDLSVYWYQQSLDQGLQFLIQYYNGEERAKGNILERFSAQQFPDLHSELNLSSLELGDSALYFCASSPGRTSGSLNEQFFGPGTRLTVL.

The CDR3 here is CASSPGASGGYEQYV. The CDR3 DNA sequence: TGTGCCAGCTCCCCCGGTGCCAGCGGGGGGTACGAGCAGTACGTC. The chain links TRBV18 to TRBJ2-7; 9 bases match TRBD2. V shed 6 bases and J 4 bases; nucleotides not matched to a gene: 10. The CDR3 runs 15 residues. The V gene's germline CDR1 is KGHSH and CDR2 LQKENI.

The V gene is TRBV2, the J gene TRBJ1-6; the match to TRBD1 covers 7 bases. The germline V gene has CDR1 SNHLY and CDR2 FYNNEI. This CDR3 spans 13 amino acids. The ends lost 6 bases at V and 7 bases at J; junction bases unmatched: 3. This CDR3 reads CASRGQPNSPLHF. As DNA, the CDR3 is TGTGCCAGCAGGGGACAGCCGAATTCACCCCTCCACTTT. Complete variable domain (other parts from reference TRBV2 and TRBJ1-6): EPEVTQTPSHQVTQMGQEVILRCVPISNHLYFYWYRQILGQKVEFLVSFYNNEISEKSEIFDDQFSVERPDGSNFTLKIRSTKLEDSAMYFCASRGQPNSPLHFGNGTRLTVT.

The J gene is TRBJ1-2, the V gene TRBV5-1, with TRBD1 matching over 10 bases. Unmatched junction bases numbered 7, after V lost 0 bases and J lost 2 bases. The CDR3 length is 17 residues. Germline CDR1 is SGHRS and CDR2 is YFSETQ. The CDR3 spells CASSLDGTGEKNYGYTF. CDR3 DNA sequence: TGCGCCAGCAGCTTGGATGGGACAGGGGAGAAGAACTATGGCTACACCTTC.

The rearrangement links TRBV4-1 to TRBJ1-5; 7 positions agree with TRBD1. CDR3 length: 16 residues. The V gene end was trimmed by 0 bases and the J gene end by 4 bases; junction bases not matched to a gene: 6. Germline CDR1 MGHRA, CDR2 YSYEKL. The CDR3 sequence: CASSQDLDRENQPQHF. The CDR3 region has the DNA TGCGCCAGCAGCCAAGATCTCGACAGGGAAAATCAGCCCCAGCATTTT.

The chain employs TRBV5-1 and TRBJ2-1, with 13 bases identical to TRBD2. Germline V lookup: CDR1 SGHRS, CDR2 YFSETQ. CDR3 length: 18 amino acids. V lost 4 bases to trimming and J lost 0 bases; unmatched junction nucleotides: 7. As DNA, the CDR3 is TGCGCCAGCAGCGCGGGACTAGCGGGGAGCGCCTCCTACAATGAGCAGTTCTTC. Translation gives CASSAGLAGSASYNEQFF.

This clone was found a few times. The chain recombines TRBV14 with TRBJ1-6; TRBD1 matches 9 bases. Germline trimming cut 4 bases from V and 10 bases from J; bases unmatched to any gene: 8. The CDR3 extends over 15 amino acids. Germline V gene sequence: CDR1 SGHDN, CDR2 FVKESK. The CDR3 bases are TGTGCCAGCAGCCCCGGGGGACAGGGTCGCTCACCCCTCCACTTT. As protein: CASSPGGQGRSPLHF.

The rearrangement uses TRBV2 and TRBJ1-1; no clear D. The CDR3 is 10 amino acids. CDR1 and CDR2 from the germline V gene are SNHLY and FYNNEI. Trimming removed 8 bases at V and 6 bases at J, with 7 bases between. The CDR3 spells CASGSPEAFF. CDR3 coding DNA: TGTGCCAGCGGGAGTCCTGAAGCTTTCTTT.

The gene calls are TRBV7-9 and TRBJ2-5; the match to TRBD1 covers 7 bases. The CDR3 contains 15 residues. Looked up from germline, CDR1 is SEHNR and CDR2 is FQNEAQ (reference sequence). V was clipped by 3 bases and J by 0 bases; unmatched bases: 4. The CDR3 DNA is TGTGCCAGCAGCTTGGGTGACAGGGACCAAGAGACCCAGTACTTC. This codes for CASSLGDRDQETQYF.

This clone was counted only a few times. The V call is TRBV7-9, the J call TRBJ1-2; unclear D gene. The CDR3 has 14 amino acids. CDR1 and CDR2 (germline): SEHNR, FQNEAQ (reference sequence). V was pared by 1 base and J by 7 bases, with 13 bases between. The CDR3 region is CASSLDMGFSGYTF. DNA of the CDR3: TGTGCCAGCAGCTTAGATATGGGCTTCAGTGGCTACACCTTC.

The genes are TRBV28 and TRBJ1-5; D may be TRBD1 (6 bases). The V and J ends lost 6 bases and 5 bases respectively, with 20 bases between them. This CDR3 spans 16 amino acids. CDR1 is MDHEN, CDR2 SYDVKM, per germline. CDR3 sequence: CASRVPQGLSDQPQHF. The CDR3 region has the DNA TGTGCCAGCAGGGTCCCACAGGGTCTGAGTGATCAGCCCCAGCATTTT. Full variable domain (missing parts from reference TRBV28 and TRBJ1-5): DVKVTQSSRYLVKRTGEKVFLECVQDMDHENMFWYRQDPGLGLRLIYFSYDVKMKEKGDIPEGYSVSREKKERFSLILESASTNQTSMYLCASRVPQGLSDQPQHFGDGTRLSIL.

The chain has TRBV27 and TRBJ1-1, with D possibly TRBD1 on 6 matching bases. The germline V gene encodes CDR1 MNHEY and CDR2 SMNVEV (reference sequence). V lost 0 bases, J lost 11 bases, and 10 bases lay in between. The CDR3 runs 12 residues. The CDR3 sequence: CASSLSGGRAFF. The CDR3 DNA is TGTGCCAGCAGTTTATCGGGGGGGCGGGCTTTCTTT.

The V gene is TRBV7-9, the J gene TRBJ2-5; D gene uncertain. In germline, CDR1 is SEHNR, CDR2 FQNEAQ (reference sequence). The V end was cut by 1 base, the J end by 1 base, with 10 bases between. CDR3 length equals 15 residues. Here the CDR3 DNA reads TGTGCCAGCAGCTTAGGTTGGGCACCCCAAGAGACCCAGTACTTC. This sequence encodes CASSLGWAPQETQYF.

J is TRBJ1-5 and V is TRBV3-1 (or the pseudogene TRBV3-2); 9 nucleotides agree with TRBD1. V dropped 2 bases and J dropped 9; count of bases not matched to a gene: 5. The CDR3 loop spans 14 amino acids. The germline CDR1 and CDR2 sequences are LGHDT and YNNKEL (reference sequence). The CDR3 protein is CASSQWTGAGPQHF. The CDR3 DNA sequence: TGTGCCAGCAGCCAATGGACAGGGGCCGGGCCCCAGCATTTT.

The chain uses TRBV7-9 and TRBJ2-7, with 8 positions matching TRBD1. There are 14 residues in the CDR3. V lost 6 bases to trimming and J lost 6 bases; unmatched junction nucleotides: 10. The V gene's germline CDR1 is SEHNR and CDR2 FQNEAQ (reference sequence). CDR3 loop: CASRPDRGTAEQYF. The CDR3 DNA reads TGTGCCAGCAGACCTGACAGGGGCACTGCCGAGCAGTACTTC. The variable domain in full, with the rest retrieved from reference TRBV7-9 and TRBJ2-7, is DTGVSQNPRHKITKRGQNVTFRCDPISEHNRLYWYRQTLGQGPEFLTYFQNEAQLEKSRLLSDRFSAERPKGSFSTLEIQRTEQGDSAMYLCASRPDRGTAEQYFGPGTRLTVT.

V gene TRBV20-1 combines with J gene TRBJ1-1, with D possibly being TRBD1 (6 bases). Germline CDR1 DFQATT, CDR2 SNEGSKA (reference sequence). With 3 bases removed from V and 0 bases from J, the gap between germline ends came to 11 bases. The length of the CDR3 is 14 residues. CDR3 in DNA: TGCAGTGCTAGTGGAAACAGGGTGAACACTGAAGCTTTCTTT. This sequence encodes CSASGNRVNTEAFF.

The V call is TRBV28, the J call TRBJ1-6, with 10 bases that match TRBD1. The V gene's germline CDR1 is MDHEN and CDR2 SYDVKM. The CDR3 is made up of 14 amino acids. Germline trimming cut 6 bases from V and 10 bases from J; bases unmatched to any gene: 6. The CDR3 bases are TGTGCCAGCAGAGGAGGGACAGGGGAATCACCCCTCCACTTT. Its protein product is CASRGGTGESPLHF.

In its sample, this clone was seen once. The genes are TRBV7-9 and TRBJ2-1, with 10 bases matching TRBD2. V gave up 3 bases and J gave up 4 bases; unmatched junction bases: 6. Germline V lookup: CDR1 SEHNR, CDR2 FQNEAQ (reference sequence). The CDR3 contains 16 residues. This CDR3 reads CASSLDLAGDYNEQFF. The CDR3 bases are TGTGCCAGCAGCTTGGATCTAGCGGGAGATTACAATGAGCAGTTCTTC.

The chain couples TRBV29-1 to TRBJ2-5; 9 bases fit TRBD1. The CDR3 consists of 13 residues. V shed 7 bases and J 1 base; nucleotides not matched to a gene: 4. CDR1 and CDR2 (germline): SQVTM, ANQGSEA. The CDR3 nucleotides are TGCAGCGGGCGGGACAGGGTCCAAGAGACCCAGTACTTC. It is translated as CSGRDRVQETQYF.

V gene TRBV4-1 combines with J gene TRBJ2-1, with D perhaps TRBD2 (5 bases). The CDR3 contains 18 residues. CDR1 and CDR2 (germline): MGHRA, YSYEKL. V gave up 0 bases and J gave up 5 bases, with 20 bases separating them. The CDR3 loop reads CASSQEAFGLTLDNEQFF. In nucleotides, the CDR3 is TGCGCCAGCAGCCAAGAGGCTTTCGGACTTACTCTCGACAATGAGCAGTTCTTC.